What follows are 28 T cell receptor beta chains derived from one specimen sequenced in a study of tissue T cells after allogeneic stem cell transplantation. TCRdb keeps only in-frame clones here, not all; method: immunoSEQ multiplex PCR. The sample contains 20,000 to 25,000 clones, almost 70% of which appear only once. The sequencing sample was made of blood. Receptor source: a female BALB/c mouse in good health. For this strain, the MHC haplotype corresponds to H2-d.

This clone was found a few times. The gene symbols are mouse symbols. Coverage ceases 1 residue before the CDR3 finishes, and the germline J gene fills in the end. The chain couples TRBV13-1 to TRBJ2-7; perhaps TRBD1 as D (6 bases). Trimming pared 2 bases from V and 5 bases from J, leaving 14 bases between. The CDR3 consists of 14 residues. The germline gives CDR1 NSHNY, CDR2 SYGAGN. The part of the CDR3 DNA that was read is TGTGCCAGCAGTGACCCAACCGGGACAAATGAACAGTAC. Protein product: CASSDPTGTNEQY. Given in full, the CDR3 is CASSDPTGTNEQYF.

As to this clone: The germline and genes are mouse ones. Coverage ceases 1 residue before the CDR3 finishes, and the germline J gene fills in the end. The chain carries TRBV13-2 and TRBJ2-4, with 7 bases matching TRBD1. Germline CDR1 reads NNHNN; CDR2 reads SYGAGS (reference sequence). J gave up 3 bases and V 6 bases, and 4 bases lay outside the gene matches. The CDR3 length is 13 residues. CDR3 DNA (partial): TGTGCCAGCGCTCACAGGGGACAAAACACCTTGTAC. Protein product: CASAHRGQNTLY. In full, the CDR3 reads CASAHRGQNTLYF.

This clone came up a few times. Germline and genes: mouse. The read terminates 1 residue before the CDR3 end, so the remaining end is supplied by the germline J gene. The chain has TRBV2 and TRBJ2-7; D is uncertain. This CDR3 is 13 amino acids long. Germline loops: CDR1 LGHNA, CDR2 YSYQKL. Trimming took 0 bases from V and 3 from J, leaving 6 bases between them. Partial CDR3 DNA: TGTGCCAGCAGCCAAGATTTCATCTATGAACAGTAC. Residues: CASSQDFIYEQY. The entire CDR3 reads CASSQDFIYEQYF.

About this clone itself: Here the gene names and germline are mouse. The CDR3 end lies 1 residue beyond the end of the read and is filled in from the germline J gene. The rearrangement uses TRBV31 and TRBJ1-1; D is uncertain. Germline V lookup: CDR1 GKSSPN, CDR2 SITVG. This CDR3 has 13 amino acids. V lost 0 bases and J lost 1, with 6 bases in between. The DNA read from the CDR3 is TGTGCCTGGAGTCTAGATGAAAACACAGAAGTCTTC. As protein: CAWSLDENTEVF. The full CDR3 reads CAWSLDENTEVFF.

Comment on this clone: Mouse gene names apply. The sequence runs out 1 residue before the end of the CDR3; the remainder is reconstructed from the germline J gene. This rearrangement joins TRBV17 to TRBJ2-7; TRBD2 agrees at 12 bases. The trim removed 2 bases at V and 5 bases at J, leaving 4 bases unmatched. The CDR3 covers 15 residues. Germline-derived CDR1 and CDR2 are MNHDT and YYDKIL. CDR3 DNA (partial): TGTGCTAGCAGTAGAAACCGGGACTGGGGGGATGAACAGTAC. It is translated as CASSRNRDWGDEQY. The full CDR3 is CASSRNRDWGDEQYF.

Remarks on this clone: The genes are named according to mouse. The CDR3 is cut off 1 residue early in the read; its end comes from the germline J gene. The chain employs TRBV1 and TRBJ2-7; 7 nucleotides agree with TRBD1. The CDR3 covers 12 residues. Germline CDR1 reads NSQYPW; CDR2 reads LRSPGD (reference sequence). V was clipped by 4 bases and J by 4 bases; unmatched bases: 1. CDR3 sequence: CTCSGGQYEQYF. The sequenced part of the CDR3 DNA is TGCACCTGCAGTGGGGGACAGTATGAACAGTAC. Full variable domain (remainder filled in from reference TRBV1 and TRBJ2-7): VTLLEQNPRWRLVPRGQAVNLRCILKNSQYPWMSWYQQDLQKQLQWLFTLRSPGDKEVKSLPGADYLATRVTDTELRLQVANMSQGRTLYCTCSGGQYEQYFGPGTRLTVL.

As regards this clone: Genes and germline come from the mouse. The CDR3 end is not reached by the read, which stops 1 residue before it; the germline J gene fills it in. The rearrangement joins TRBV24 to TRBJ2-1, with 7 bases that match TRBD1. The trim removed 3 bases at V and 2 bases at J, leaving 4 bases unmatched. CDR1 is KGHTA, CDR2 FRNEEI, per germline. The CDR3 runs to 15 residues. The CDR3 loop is CASSLDRADYAEQFF. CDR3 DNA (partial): TGTGCCAGCAGTCTCGACAGGGCGGACTATGCTGAGCAGTTC.

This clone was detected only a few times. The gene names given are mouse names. CDR3 loop: CTCSAAVNYAEQFF. The CDR3 DNA, read in part, is TGCACCTGCAGTGCAGCAGTTAACTATGCTGAGCAGTTC. The V call is TRBV1, the J call TRBJ2-1; the D is unclear. With the read ending 1 residue before the CDR3 end, the germline J gene is used to fill in that end. V shed 1 base and J shed 0 bases, with 4 bases lying between them. Germline V gene lookup returns CDR1 NSQYPW and CDR2 LRSPGD (reference sequence). The CDR3 runs 14 residues.

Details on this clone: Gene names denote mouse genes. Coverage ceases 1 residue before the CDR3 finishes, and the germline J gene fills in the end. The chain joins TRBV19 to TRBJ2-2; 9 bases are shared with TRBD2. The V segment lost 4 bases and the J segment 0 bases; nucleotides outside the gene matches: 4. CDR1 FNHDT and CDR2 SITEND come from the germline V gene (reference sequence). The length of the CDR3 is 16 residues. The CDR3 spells CASSQDWGSNTGQLYF. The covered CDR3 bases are TGTGCCAGCAGTCAAGACTGGGGGTCAAACACCGGGCAGCTCTAC.

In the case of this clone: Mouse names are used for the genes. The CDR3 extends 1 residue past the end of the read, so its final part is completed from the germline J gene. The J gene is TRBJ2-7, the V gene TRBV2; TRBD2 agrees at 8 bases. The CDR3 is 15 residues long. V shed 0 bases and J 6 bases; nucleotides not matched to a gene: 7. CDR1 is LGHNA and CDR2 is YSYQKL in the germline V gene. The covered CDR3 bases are TGTGCCAGCAGCCAAGAGGGGGGGGGCGGAGGTGAACAGTAC. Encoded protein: CASSQEGGGGGEQY. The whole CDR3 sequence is CASSQEGGGGGEQYF.

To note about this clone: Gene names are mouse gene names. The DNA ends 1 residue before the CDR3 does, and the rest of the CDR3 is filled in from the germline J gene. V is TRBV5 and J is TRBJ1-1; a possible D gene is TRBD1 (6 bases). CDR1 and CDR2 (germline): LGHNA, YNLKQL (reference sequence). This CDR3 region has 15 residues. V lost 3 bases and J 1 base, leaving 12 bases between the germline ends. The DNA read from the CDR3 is TGTGCCAGCAGCCATCCCGGGACAAAAAACACAGAAGTCTTC. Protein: CASSHPGTKNTEVF. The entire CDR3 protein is CASSHPGTKNTEVFF.

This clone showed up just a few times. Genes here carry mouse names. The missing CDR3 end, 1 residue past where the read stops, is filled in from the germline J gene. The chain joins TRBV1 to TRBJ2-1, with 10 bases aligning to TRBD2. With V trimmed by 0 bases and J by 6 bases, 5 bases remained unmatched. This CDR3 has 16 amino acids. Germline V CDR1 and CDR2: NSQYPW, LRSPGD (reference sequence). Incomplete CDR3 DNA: TGCACCTGCAGTGCAGAGCCTGGGGGGGCGCGTGCTGAGCAGTTC. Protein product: CTCSAEPGGARAEQF. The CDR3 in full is CTCSAEPGGARAEQFF.

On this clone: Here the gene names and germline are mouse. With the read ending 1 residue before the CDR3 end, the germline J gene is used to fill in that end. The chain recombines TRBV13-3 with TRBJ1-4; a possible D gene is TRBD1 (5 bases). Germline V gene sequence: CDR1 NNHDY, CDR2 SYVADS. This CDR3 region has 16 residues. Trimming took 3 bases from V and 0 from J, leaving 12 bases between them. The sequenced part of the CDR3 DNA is TGTGCCAGCAGTGGACGGACAAAAATTTCCAACGAAAGATTATTT. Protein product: CASSGRTKISNERLF. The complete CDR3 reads CASSGRTKISNERLFF. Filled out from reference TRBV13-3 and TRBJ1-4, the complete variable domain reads EAAVTQSPRSKVAVTGGKVTLSCHQTNNHDYMYWYRQDTGHGLRLIHYSYVADSTEKGDIPDGYKASRPSQENFSLILELASLSQTAVYFCASSGRTKISNERLFFGHGTKLSVL.

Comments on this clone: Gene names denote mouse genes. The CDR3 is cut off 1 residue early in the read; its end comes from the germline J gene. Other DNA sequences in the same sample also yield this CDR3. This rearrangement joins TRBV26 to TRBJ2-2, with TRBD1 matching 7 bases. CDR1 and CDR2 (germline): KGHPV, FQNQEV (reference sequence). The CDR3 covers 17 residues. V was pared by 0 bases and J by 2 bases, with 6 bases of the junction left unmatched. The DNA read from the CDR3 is TGTGCCAGCAGTCTGTCGAAGCAGGGGGATAACACCGGGCAGCTCTAC. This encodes CASSLSKQGDNTGQLY. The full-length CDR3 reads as CASSLSKQGDNTGQLYF.

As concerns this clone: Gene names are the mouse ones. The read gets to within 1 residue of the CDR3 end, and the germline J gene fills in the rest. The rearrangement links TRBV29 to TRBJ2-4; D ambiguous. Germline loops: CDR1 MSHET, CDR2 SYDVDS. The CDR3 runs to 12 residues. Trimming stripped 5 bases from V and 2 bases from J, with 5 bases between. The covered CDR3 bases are TGTGCTAGCAGTCCTCCTCAAAACACCTTGTAC. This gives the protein CASSPPQNTLY. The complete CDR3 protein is CASSPPQNTLYF. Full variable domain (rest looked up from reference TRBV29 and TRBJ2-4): DMKVTQMPRYLIKRMGENVLLECGQDMSHETMYWYRQDPGLGLQLIYISYDVDSNSEGDIPKGYRVSRKKREHFSLILDSAKTNQTSVYFCASSPPQNTLYFGAGTRLSVL.

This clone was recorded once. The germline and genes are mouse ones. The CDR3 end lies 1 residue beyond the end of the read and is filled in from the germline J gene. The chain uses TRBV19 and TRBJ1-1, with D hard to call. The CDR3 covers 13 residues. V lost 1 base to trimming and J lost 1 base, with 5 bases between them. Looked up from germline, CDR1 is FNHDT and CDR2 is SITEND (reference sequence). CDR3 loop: CASSIRVNTEVFF. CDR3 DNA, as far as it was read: TGTGCCAGCAGTATACGGGTAAACACAGAAGTCTTC.

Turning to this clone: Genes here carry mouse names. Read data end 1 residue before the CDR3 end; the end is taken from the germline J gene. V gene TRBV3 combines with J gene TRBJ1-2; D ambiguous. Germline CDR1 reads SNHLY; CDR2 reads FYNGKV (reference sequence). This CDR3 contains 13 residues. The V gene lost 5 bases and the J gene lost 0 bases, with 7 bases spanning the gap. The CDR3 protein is CASSTQTNSDYTF. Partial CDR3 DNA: TGTGCCAGCAGCACACAAACAAACTCCGACTACACC.

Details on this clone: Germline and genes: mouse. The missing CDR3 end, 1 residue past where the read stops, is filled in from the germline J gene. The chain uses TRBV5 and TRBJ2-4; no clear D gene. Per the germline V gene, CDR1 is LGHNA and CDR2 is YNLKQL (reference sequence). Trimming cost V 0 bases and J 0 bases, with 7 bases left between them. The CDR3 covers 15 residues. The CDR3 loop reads CASSQEVRSQNTLYF. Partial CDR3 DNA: TGTGCCAGCAGCCAAGAAGTCAGAAGTCAAAACACCTTGTAC.

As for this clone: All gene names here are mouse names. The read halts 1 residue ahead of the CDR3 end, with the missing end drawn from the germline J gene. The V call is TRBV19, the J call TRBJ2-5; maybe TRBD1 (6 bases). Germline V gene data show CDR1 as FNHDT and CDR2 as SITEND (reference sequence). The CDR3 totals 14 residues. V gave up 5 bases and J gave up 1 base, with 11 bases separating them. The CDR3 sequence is CASSTHRDQDTQYF. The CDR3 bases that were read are TGTGCCAGCAGCACGCACAGGGACCAAGACACCCAGTAC.

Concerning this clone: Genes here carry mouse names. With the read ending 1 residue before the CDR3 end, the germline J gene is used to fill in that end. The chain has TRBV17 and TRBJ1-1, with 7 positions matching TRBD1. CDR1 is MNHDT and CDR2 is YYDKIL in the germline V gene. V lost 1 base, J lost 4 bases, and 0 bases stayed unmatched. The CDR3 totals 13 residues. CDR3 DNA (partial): TGTGCTAGCAGTAGAGGACAGGGCACAGAAGTCTTC. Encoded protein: CASSRGQGTEVF. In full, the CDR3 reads CASSRGQGTEVFF.

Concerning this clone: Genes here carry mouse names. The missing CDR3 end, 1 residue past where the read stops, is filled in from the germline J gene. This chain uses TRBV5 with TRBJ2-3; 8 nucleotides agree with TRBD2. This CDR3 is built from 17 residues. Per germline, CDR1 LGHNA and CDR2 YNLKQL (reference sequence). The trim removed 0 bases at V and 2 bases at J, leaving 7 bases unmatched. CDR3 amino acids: CASSQDGGGRSAETLYF. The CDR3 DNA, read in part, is TGTGCCAGCAGCCAAGATGGGGGGGGGCGCTCTGCAGAAACGCTGTAT.

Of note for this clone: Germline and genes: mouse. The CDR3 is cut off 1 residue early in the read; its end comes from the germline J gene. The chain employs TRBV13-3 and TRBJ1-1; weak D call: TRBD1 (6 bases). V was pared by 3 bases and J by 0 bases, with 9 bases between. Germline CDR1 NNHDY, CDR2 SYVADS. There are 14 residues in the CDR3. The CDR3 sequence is CASSGRGENTEVFF. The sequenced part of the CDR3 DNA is TGTGCCAGCAGTGGCAGGGGAGAGAACACAGAAGTCTTC.

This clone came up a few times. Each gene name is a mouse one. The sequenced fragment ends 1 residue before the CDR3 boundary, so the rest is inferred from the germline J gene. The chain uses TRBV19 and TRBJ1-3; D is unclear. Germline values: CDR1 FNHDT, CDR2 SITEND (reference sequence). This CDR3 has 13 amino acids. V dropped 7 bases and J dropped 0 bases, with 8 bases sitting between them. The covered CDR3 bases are TGTGCCAGCCCCCCCAGTTCTGGAAATACGCTCTAT. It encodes CASPPSSGNTLY. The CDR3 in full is CASPPSSGNTLYF.

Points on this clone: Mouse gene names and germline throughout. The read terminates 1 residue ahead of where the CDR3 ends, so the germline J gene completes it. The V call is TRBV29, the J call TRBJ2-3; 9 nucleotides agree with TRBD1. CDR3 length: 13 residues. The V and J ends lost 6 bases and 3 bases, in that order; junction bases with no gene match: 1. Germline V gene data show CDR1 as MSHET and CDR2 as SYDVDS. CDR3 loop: CASRDRGAETLYF. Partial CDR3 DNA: TGTGCTAGCAGGGACAGGGGCGCAGAAACGCTGTAT.

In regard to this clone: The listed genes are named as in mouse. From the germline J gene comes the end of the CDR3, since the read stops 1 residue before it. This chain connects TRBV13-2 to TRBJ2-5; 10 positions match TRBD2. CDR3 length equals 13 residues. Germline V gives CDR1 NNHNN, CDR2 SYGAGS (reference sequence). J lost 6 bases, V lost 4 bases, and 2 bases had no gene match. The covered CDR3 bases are TGTGCCAGCGGTCCGGGACTGGGGGACACCCAGTAC. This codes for CASGPGLGDTQY. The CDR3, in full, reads CASGPGLGDTQYF.

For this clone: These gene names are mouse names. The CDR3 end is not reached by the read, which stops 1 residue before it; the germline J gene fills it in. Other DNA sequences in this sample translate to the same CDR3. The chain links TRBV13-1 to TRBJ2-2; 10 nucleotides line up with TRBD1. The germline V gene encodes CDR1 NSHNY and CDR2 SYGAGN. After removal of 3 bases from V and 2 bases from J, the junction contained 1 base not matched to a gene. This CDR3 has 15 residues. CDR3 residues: CASSGQGANTGQLYF. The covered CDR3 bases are TGTGCCAGCAGTGGACAGGGGGCGAACACCGGGCAGCTCTAC.

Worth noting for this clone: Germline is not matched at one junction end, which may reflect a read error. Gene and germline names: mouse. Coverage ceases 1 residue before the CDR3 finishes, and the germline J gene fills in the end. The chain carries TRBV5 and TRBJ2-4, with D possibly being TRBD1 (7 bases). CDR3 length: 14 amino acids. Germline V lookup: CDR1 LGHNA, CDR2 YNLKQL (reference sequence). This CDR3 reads CAGSQERGRNTLYF. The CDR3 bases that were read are TGTGCCGGCAGCCAAGAGAGGGGGCGAAACACCTTGTAC.

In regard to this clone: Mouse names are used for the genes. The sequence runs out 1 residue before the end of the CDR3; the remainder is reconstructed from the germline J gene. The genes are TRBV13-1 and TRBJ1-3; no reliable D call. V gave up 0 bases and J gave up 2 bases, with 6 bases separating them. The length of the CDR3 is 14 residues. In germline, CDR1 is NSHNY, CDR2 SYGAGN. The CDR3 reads CASSDGRAGNTLYF. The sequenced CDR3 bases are TGTGCCAGCAGTGATGGAAGGGCTGGAAATACGCTCTAT.